The clone carrying this T cell receptor (beta chain) was counted only a few times. The antigen is undetermined. Trimming stripped 6 bases from V and 1 base from J, with 6 bases between. The CDR3 sequence is 12 residues long. Germline loops: CDR1 SNHLY, CDR2 FYNNEI. Single viable CD3+CD4+CD8-CD45RO+ cells were sorted as the memory CD4+ T cells. The data are from a study of memory CD4+ T cells and cytomegalovirus serostatus. Study-level findings and limits: The CMV-associated TCR signature appears largely within the CD4+ memory repertoire.

The repertoire was sequenced with immunoSEQ multiplex PCR; TCRdb's copy has only in-frame clones and lacks some. The sample consists of under 50,000 clones, about 80% of them appearing once. The chain couples TRBV2 to TRBJ1-1, with D unresolved. The TCR sequence derives from an adult in good health and CMV-seropositive. Sequencing was performed on memory CD4+ T cells from blood. CDR3 protein: CASRVANTEAFF. The CDR3 DNA reads TGTGCCAGCAGGGTAGCGAACACTGAAGCTTTCTTT.